These T cell receptor beta chains were read from a single sample in a study of cytomegalovirus exposure and HLA in healthy donors. Only in-frame clones appear in the TCRdb table, and some are missing; sequencing was by immunoSEQ multiplex PCR. The sample records about 120,000 clones, about four fifths being singletons. Sequencing input: PBMCs. These receptors all stem from a man younger than 30 in good health and CMV-seronegative. The CDR3 runs from the conserved cysteine through the conserved F or W. The D gene is left open where the match is weak. Expanded clones are given a class, and other clones once, few, many or no size at all.

j_call | v_call | clone_size | cdr3_length | d_call | cdr3_nt | cdr3_aa
TRBJ1-5 | TRBV5-8 | NA | 15 | NA | TGTGCCAGCAGCCCTACAGGGAATAGCAATCAGCCCCAGCATTTT | CASSPTGNSNQPQHF
TRBJ1-1 | TRBV7-9 | few | 14 | NA | TGTGCCAGCAGCTTAGGCAGGGGGAACACTGAAGCTTTCTTT | CASSLGRGNTEAFF
TRBJ2-3 | TRBV9 | NA | 15 | TRBD2 | TGTGCCAGCAGCGTAGCGGGGGGTAGCACAGATACGCAGTATTTT | CASSVAGGSTDTQYF
TRBJ1-1 | TRBV11-2 | NA | 15 | NA | TGTGCCAGCAGCTTAGGGCCTCAGGGCTTCACTGAAGCTTTCTTT | CASSLGPQGFTEAFF
TRBJ2-1 | TRBV11-3 | NA | 15 | TRBD2 | TGTGCCAGCAGCACGGGACTAGCGGGGGGGAATGAGCAGTTCTTC | CASSTGLAGGNEQFF
TRBJ1-2 | TRBV7-9 | NA | 13 | TRBD1 | TGTGCCAGCAGCTTCCAGGGGGCGGATGGCTACACCTTC | CASSFQGADGYTF
TRBJ1-3 | TRBV5-4 | NA | 19 | TRBD1 | TGTGCCAGCAGCTTGAATCTCAGGGGGCCCGGGGAGCCTGGAAACACCATATATTTT | CASSLNLRGPGEPGNTIYF
TRBJ2-1 | TRBV7-9 | NA | 15 | TRBD1 | TGTGCCAGCAGCATGGGACAGGGGGTTTACAATGAGCAGTTCTTC | CASSMGQGVYNEQFF
TRBJ1-1 | TRBV30 | NA | 18 | TRBD1 | TGTGCCTGGAGCCTGGGGCCACACAGGGGAAGGGGAAACACTGAAGCTTTCTTT | CAWSLGPHRGRGNTEAFF
TRBJ1-5 | TRBV5-6 | NA | 12 | NA | TGTGCCAGCAGCTCGGTAAATCAGCCCCAGCATTTT | CASSSVNQPQHF
TRBJ2-2 | TRBV7-9 | NA | 13 | NA | TGTGCCAGCACCCCCGGGAACACCGGGGAGCTGTTTTTT | CASTPGNTGELFF
TRBJ1-5 | TRBV19 | NA | 14 | NA | TGTGCCAGTAGTATATCAGGGATCGGTCAGCCCCAGCATTTT | CASSISGIGQPQHF
TRBJ1-1 | TRBV7-2 | NA | 16 | TRBD1 | TGTGCCAGCAGCCTTGGGACAGGGAGGGTGAGGACTGAAGCTTTCTTT | CASSLGTGRVRTEAFF
TRBJ1-6 | TRBV5-4 | NA | 14 | NA | TGTGCCAGCAGCTTAGGGGGTGCAGGTTCACCCCTCCACTTT | CASSLGGAGSPLHF
TRBJ2-1 | TRBV11-2 | NA | 16 | TRBD2 | TGTGCCAGCAGCCCGGGGACTAGCGGGTCATACAATGAGCAGTTCTTC | CASSPGTSGSYNEQFF
TRBJ1-1 | TRBV18 | NA | 15 | NA | TGTGCCAGCTCACCAACGGGGATTGAGGGCACTGAAGCTTTCTTT | CASSPTGIEGTEAFF
TRBJ1-5 | TRBV21-1 | NA | 16 | NA | TGTGCCAGCAGCAACTTCCAAAGAGTAGCCGGTCAGCCCCAGCATTTT | CASSNFQRVAGQPQHF
TRBJ2-3 | TRBV5-1 | NA | 15 | NA | TGCGCCAGCAGCATTGGGGTGTGGGGCGACAATACGCAGTATTTT | CASSIGVWGDNTQYF